These T cell receptor beta chains were read from a single sample in a study of metastatic and nonmetastatic thyroid tumors. Using MiXCR, TCRdb re-called clones from the PCR reads. The table includes some 28,000 clones, 23% detected once. Material: blood. The receptors derive from a female donor with papillary thyroid cancer or a benign thyroid nodule (not recorded which). Some clones in this sample may be carry-over from other donors' samples. The CDR3 runs from the conserved cysteine through the conserved F or W. The order of the fields is CDR3 protein, CDR3 DNA, D gene, clone size, V gene, J gene. A D gene is named only where the DNA matches it firmly. Rows may omit the clone size; those that give it use once, few, many or a size class.

CDR3 protein: CASSPGGIAGERAGSYNEQFF
CDR3 DNA: TGTGCCAGCTCACCAGGGGGGATAGCGGGAGAACGGGCCGGGTCCTACAATGAGCAGTTCTTC
D gene: TRBD2
clone size: many
V gene: TRBV18
J gene: TRBJ2-1

CDR3 protein: CASSVEGGAAGKNEQFF
CDR3 DNA: TGTGCCAGCAGCGTAGAGGGCGGGGCGGCGGGAAAGAATGAGCAGTTCTTC
D gene: .
clone size: few
V gene: TRBV9
J gene: TRBJ2-1

CDR3 protein: CAWNLAQLNTEAFF
CDR3 DNA: TGTGCCTGGAACTTAGCTCAGCTGAACACTGAAGCTTTCTTT
D gene: .
clone size: .
V gene: TRBV30
J gene: TRBJ1-1

CDR3 protein: CASRPGTGVTYEQYF
CDR3 DNA: TGCGCCAGCAGGCCCGGGACAGGGGTTACCTACGAGCAGTACTTC
D gene: TRBD1
clone size: medium-sized
V gene: TRBV4-1
J gene: TRBJ2-7

CDR3 protein: CASSLAGAVADTQYF
CDR3 DNA: TGTGCCAGCAGCTTGGCAGGGGCTGTTGCAGATACGCAGTATTTT
D gene: .
clone size: .
V gene: TRBV5-6
J gene: TRBJ2-3

CDR3 protein: CASSSLRNLAGVPSPEQFF
CDR3 DNA: TGTGCCAGCAGCTCCCTCCGAAACTTAGCGGGGGTGCCCTCTCCTGAGCAGTTCTTC
D gene: TRBD2
clone size: .
V gene: TRBV7-1
J gene: TRBJ2-1

CDR3 protein: CAISHRPVAQDTQYF
CDR3 DNA: TGCGCCATCAGCCACCGTCCGGTAGCACAAGATACCCAGTACTTC
D gene: .
clone size: .
V gene: TRBV4-1
J gene: TRBJ2-5

CDR3 protein: CASSQVPAADRDYEQYF
CDR3 DNA: TGTGCCAGCAGCCAGGTACCCGCCGCGGACAGGGACTACGAGCAGTACTTC
D gene: TRBD1
clone size: .
V gene: TRBV3-1
J gene: TRBJ2-7

CDR3 protein: CASSIGPGPSYEQYF
CDR3 DNA: TGTGCCAGTAGTATAGGGCCGGGTCCCTCCTACGAGCAGTACTTC
D gene: .
clone size: many
V gene: TRBV19
J gene: TRBJ2-7

CDR3 protein: CSARDGAVLGETDTQYF
CDR3 DNA: TGCAGTGCTAGAGATGGGGCGGTGCTGGGGGAAACAGATACGCAGTATTTT
D gene: .
clone size: many
V gene: TRBV20-1
J gene: TRBJ2-3

CDR3 protein: CASRHPGTGPYGYTF
CDR3 DNA: TGTGCCAGCAGACATCCCGGGACAGGGCCTTATGGCTACACCTTC
D gene: TRBD1
clone size: many
V gene: TRBV6-1
J gene: TRBJ1-2

CDR3 protein: CASSHGQGGWEQYF
CDR3 DNA: TGTGCCAGCAGCCATGGACAGGGTGGTTGGGAGCAGTACTTC
D gene: TRBD1
clone size: .
V gene: TRBV5-4
J gene: TRBJ2-7

CDR3 protein: CATSEGQSSYNEQFF
CDR3 DNA: TGTGCCACCAGTGAAGGGCAGAGCTCCTACAATGAGCAGTTCTTC
D gene: .
clone size: many
V gene: TRBV24-1
J gene: TRBJ2-1

CDR3 protein: CASSRTSGNEQYF
CDR3 DNA: TGTGCCAGCAGTAGGACTAGCGGGAACGAGCAGTACTTC
D gene: TRBD2
clone size: medium-sized
V gene: TRBV2
J gene: TRBJ2-7

CDR3 protein: CASSPGTSEKTQYF
CDR3 DNA: TGTGCCAGTAGTCCAGGGACTAGCGAGAAGACCCAGTACTTC
D gene: TRBD2
clone size: .
V gene: TRBV19
J gene: TRBJ2-5

CDR3 protein: CASGLDAGGSYNEQFF
CDR3 DNA: TGTGCCAGCGGCCTCGATGCGGGAGGATCCTACAATGAGCAGTTCTTC
D gene: TRBD2
clone size: many
V gene: TRBV9
J gene: TRBJ2-1

CDR3 protein: CASAGRLAVYNEQFF
CDR3 DNA: TGTGCCAGCGCAGGTCGACTAGCGGTCTACAATGAGCAGTTCTTC
D gene: TRBD2
clone size: many
V gene: TRBV2
J gene: TRBJ2-1

CDR3 protein: CASSYSGLAGAPSYAEQYF
CDR3 DNA: TGTGCCAGCAGTTACTCTGGACTAGCGGGAGCCCCGTCCTACGCGGAGCAGTACTTC
D gene: TRBD2
clone size: .
V gene: TRBV6-2/TRBV6-3
J gene: TRBJ2-7

CDR3 protein: CASNPTDRVTGELFF
CDR3 DNA: TGTGCCAGCAATCCTACCGACAGGGTCACCGGGGAGCTGTTTTTT
D gene: TRBD1
clone size: many
V gene: TRBV2
J gene: TRBJ2-2

CDR3 protein: CACSIRGVFDEQYF
CDR3 DNA: TGTGCCTGCAGTATCAGGGGGGTTTTTGACGAGCAGTACTTC
D gene: .
clone size: few
V gene: TRBV27
J gene: TRBJ2-7

CDR3 protein: CSARDPSCYEQFF
CDR3 DNA: TGCAGTGCTAGAGATCCGTCTTGTTATGAGCAGTTCTTC
D gene: .
clone size: .
V gene: TRBV20-1
J gene: TRBJ2-1

CDR3 protein: CASSYIAEETQYF
CDR3 DNA: TGTGCCAGCAGTTATATAGCGGAAGAGACCCAGTACTTC
D gene: .
clone size: many
V gene: TRBV6-2/TRBV6-3
J gene: TRBJ2-5

CDR3 protein: CATSEDSGSREVFF
CDR3 DNA: TGTGCCACCAGTGAGGATAGCGGTTCACGGGAGGTGTTTTTT
D gene: TRBD2
clone size: .
V gene: TRBV24-1
J gene: TRBJ2-2

CDR3 protein: CASSLPGQNEQFF
CDR3 DNA: TGTGCCAGCAGCTTACCGGGACAAAATGAGCAGTTCTTC
D gene: .
clone size: many
V gene: TRBV5-4
J gene: TRBJ2-1

CDR3 protein: CASSETGVVAENTEAFF
CDR3 DNA: TGTGCCAGCAGCGAAACAGGTGTTGTTGCGGAAAACACTGAAGCTTTCTTT
D gene: .
clone size: many
V gene: TRBV9
J gene: TRBJ1-1

CDR3 protein: CASSLGGTRSHEQYF
CDR3 DNA: TGTGCCAGCAGCTTAGGGGGGACCAGGAGCCACGAGCAGTACTTC
D gene: .
clone size: medium-sized
V gene: TRBV11-2
J gene: TRBJ2-7

CDR3 protein: CASSIHGARSNYGYTF
CDR3 DNA: TGTGCCAGCAGTATCCATGGGGCCCGATCTAACTATGGCTACACCTTC
D gene: .
clone size: few
V gene: TRBV19
J gene: TRBJ1-2

CDR3 protein: CASGAGQPNSGNTIYF
CDR3 DNA: TGTGCCAGCGGTGCGGGACAGCCAAACTCTGGAAACACCATATATTTT
D gene: TRBD1
clone size: .
V gene: TRBV11-2
J gene: TRBJ1-3

CDR3 protein: CASSTSLAADTQYF
CDR3 DNA: TGTGCGAGCAGTACTTCTCTAGCCGCAGATACGCAGTATTTT
D gene: .
clone size: once
V gene: TRBV2
J gene: TRBJ2-3

CDR3 protein: CAGQGGPLYGYTF
CDR3 DNA: TGTGCCGGACAGGGCGGCCCTCTCTATGGCTACACCTTC
D gene: TRBD1
clone size: many
V gene: TRBV30
J gene: TRBJ1-2

CDR3 protein: CASSLAGGPLSEQFF
CDR3 DNA: TGTGCCAGCAGTTTAGCGGGAGGGCCGCTGAGTGAGCAGTTCTTC
D gene: TRBD2
clone size: many
V gene: TRBV28
J gene: TRBJ2-1

CDR3 protein: CASSQERGTHYGYTF
CDR3 DNA: TGCGCCAGCAGCCAAGAACGGGGAACCCACTATGGCTACACCTTC
D gene: .
clone size: medium-sized
V gene: TRBV4-3
J gene: TRBJ1-2

CDR3 protein: CSGRLANSYEQYF
CDR3 DNA: TGCAGCGGGCGACTAGCGAACTCCTACGAGCAGTACTTC
D gene: TRBD2
clone size: many
V gene: TRBV29-1
J gene: TRBJ2-7

CDR3 protein: CASGFRNEQFF
CDR3 DNA: TGTGCTAGTGGTTTCCGAAATGAGCAGTTCTTC
D gene: .
clone size: many
V gene: TRBV12-5
J gene: TRBJ2-1

CDR3 protein: CASSQVNSAGNYEQYF
CDR3 DNA: TGCGCCAGCAGCCAAGTAAATTCAGCGGGAAACTACGAGCAGTACTTC
D gene: TRBD2
clone size: medium-sized
V gene: TRBV4-3
J gene: TRBJ2-7

CDR3 protein: CSSSTGGDLNEKLFF
CDR3 DNA: TGTTCCAGCAGTACAGGTGGGGACCTTAATGAAAAACTGTTTTTT
D gene: .
clone size: .
V gene: TRBV28
J gene: TRBJ1-4

CDR3 protein: CASSELSEAFF
CDR3 DNA: TGTGCCAGCAGTGAATTATCTGAAGCTTTCTTT
D gene: .
clone size: once
V gene: TRBV6-1
J gene: TRBJ1-1

CDR3 protein: CAISETGTGKAKNIQYF
CDR3 DNA: TGTGCCATCAGTGAGACCGGGACAGGGAAAGCCAAAAACATTCAGTACTTC
D gene: TRBD1
clone size: many
V gene: TRBV10-3
J gene: TRBJ2-4

CDR3 protein: CASSYSNNQPQHF
CDR3 DNA: TGTGCCAGCAGTTACTCGAACAATCAGCCCCAGCATTTT
D gene: .
clone size: many
V gene: TRBV6-5
J gene: TRBJ1-5

CDR3 protein: CASRGQGNQPQHF
CDR3 DNA: TGTGCCAGCAGGGGACAGGGCAATCAGCCCCAGCATTTT
D gene: TRBD1
clone size: medium-sized
V gene: TRBV6-1
J gene: TRBJ1-5

CDR3 protein: CASSQVAGRGDTQYF
CDR3 DNA: TGCGCCAGCAGCCAAGTGGCGGGAAGGGGAGATACGCAGTATTTT
D gene: .
clone size: many
V gene: TRBV4-3
J gene: TRBJ2-3

CDR3 protein: CASSLGTGDYGYTF
CDR3 DNA: TGTGCCAGCAGCTTAGGGACAGGGGATTATGGCTACACCTTC
D gene: TRBD1
clone size: .
V gene: TRBV7-8
J gene: TRBJ1-2

CDR3 protein: CSARVSGIFYNEQFF
CDR3 DNA: TGCAGTGCTAGAGTTAGCGGGATTTTCTACAATGAGCAGTTCTTC
D gene: TRBD2
clone size: medium-sized
V gene: TRBV20-1
J gene: TRBJ2-1

CDR3 protein: CASSQGTHNEQFF
CDR3 DNA: TGTGCCAGCAGCCAAGGGACACACAATGAGCAGTTCTTC
D gene: .
clone size: many
V gene: TRBV3-1
J gene: TRBJ2-1

CDR3 protein: CASRHVGGTSGANVLTF
CDR3 DNA: TGCGCCAGCAGACACGTTGGGGGGACATCTGGGGCCAACGTCCTGACTTTC
D gene: .
clone size: many
V gene: TRBV4-1
J gene: TRBJ2-6

CDR3 protein: CSARLGDFGYGYTF
CDR3 DNA: TGCAGTGCTAGATTGGGCGATTTTGGATATGGCTACACCTTC
D gene: .
clone size: once
V gene: TRBV20-1
J gene: TRBJ1-2

CDR3 protein: CASSLGAFYGYTF
CDR3 DNA: TGTGCCAGCAGCCTGGGTGCCTTCTATGGCTACACCTTC
D gene: .
clone size: many
V gene: TRBV3-1
J gene: TRBJ1-2

CDR3 protein: CASSLTPRGSNQPQHF
CDR3 DNA: TGTGCCAGCAGCTTGACCCCTCGGGGTAGCAATCAGCCCCAGCATTTT
D gene: .
clone size: many
V gene: TRBV27
J gene: TRBJ1-5

CDR3 protein: CAWSVVFSGEQYF
CDR3 DNA: TGTGCCTGGAGTGTAGTCTTCAGCGGCGAGCAGTACTTC
D gene: .
clone size: once
V gene: TRBV30
J gene: TRBJ2-7

CDR3 protein: CASSYGAGADYEQYF
CDR3 DNA: TGTGCCAGTAGTTATGGGGCCGGGGCCGACTACGAGCAGTACTTC
D gene: .
clone size: many
V gene: TRBV19
J gene: TRBJ2-7

CDR3 protein: CSARDPLTSGRAGEQFF
CDR3 DNA: TGCAGTGCTAGAGATCCCCTCACTAGCGGGAGGGCTGGCGAGCAGTTCTTC
D gene: TRBD2
clone size: many
V gene: TRBV20-1
J gene: TRBJ2-1

CDR3 protein: CASSRGGVATEAFF
CDR3 DNA: TGTGCCAGCAGTCGGGGGGGGGTCGCCACTGAAGCTTTCTTT
D gene: .
clone size: many
V gene: TRBV12-3/TRBV12-4
J gene: TRBJ1-1